The source of this T cell receptor (beta chain) is a study of Ad26.COV2.S vaccination and SARS-CoV-2 variants. Study in general: Ad26.COV2.S was injected intramuscularly once or twice, 56 days apart. Study outcomes and limitations: Participants in the vaccine arm had higher spike-specific TCR breadth; placebo recipients had lower. Placebo recipients and vaccine recipients were similar in non-spike TCR breadth.

Regarding this clone: Its matching antigen is unknown.

The CDR3 totals 12 residues. Between the trimmed V and J ends, which lost 1 base and 6 bases, there was a span of 6 bases. CDR1 and CDR2 from the germline V gene are LGHDT and YNNKEL (reference sequence). Profiling relied on immunoSEQ multiplex PCR, and the TCRdb table lists in-frame clones only, not all of them. The sample holds over 350,000 clones, around 85% seen once. Treatment given: 15 to 20 received Ad26.COV2.S at low or high dose, single or two shots; about 5 received placebo; per-sample allocation not given. Sampling occurred on day 63 after the first vaccine or placebo injection. At a Boston site, the person donating was an adult of 18-55 years.

This specimen consisted of peripheral blood, obtained in a trial of Ad26.COV2.S vaccine versus placebo. The chain employs TRBV3-1 (or the pseudogene TRBV3-2) and TRBJ1-2, with D hard to call. The TCR sequence derives from a person between 18 and 65 years old who received the Ad26.COV2.S COVID-19 vaccine or a placebo. This CDR3 reads CASSQGWDGYTF. The CDR3 bases are TGTGCCAGCAGCCAAGGGTGGGATGGCTACACCTTC.